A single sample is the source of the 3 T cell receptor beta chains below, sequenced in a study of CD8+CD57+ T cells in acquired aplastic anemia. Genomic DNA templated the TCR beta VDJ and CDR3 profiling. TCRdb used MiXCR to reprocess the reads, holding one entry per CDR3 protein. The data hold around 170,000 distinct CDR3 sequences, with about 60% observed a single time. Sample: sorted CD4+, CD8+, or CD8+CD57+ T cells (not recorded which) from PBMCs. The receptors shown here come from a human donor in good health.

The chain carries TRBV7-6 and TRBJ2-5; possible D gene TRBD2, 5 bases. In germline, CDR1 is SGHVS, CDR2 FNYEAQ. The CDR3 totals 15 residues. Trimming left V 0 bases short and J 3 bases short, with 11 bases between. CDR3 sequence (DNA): TGTGCCAGCAGCTTAGCCCCCCAGGAGGAAGAGACCCAGTACTTC. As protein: CASSLAPQEEETQYF.

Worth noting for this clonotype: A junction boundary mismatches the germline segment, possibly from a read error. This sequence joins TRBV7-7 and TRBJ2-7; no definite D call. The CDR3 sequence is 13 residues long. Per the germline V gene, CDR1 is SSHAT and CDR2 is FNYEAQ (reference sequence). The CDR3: CASSSDGTYEQYF. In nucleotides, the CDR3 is TGTGCTAGCAGCTCCGACGGAACCTACGAGCAGTACTTC. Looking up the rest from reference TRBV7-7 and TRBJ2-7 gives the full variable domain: GAGVSQSPRYKVTKRGQDVTLRCDPISSHATLYWYQQALGQGPEFLTYFNYEAQPDKSGLPSDRFSAERPEGSISTLTIQRTEQRDSAMYRCASSSDGTYEQYFGPGTRLTVT.

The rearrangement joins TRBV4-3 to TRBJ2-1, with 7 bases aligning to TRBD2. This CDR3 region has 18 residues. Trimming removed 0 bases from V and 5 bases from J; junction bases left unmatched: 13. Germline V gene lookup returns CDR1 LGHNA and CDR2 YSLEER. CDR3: CASSQDGYERDTHNEQFF. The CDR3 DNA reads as TGCGCCAGCAGCCAAGATGGATATGAGCGGGATACCCACAATGAGCAGTTCTTC.